The rows below give T cell receptor beta chains drawn from one sample of a study of blood T cell repertoires in COVID-19. Here immunoSEQ multiplex PCR was the method, and the copy in TCRdb shows in-frame clones only, minus some. The table lists approximately 470,000 clones, 75% to 90% of them singletons. The specimen sequenced was PBMCs or T cells enriched from blood (not recorded which). These receptor sequences come from a young woman who had recovered from COVID-19. Each CDR3 is given with its conserved first and last residue. D genes are given only for firm matches. Clone size is stated in some rows and not others, as once, few, many or a class when expanded.

>TRBJ1-6|-|TRBV9|-
TGTGCCAGCAAGCGGGCAGGGATGGATTCACCCCTCCACTTT
CASKRAGMDSPLHF
>TRBJ2-3|-|TRBV5-1|-
TGCGCCAGCGGGGGCGGCACAGATACGCAGTATTTT
CASGGGTDTQYF
>TRBJ2-7|-|TRBV6-1|TRBD1
TGTGCCAGCAGTGAACAGGGGGCCTCTAACGAGCAGTACTTC
CASSEQGASNEQYF
>TRBJ2-3|-|TRBV5-6|TRBD2
TGTGCCACCCGAACTAGCGCCACAGATACGCAGTATTTT
CATRTSATDTQYF
>TRBJ2-7|-|TRBV2|-
TGTGCCAGCAGTGAAACGGCCCGGGTACTCTACGAGCAGTACTTC
CASSETARVLYEQYF
>TRBJ1-2|-|TRBV28|TRBD1
TGTGCCAGCAGTCCTGGGACAGGGCGAAACTATGGCTACACCTTC
CASSPGTGRNYGYTF
>TRBJ1-2|-|TRBV12-3/TRBV12-4|-
TGTGCCAGCACCGGAGCTAACTATGGCTACACCTTC
CASTGANYGYTF
>TRBJ2-7|-|TRBV5-1|-
TGCGCCAGCAGCTTGGGGCCAGGGATGGGCGAGCAGTACTTC
CASSLGPGMGEQYF
>TRBJ1-5|-|TRBV10-1|-
TGCGCCAGCAGTACAAATAATCAGCCCCAGCATTTT
CASSTNNQPQHF
>TRBJ2-7|-|TRBV7-6|-
TGTGCCAGCAGCTTAGCAGATGGAGGGCGCGAGCAGTACTTC
CASSLADGGREQYF
>TRBJ2-5|-|TRBV7-8|-
TGTGCCAGCAGCCCCCGGCCGGAGGTGACCCAGTACTTC
CASSPRPEVTQYF
>TRBJ2-7|-|TRBV18|TRBD1
TGTGCCAGCTCACCACCCGACAGGGGGCTGACCTACGAGCAGTACTTC
CASSPPDRGLTYEQYF
>TRBJ1-5|few|TRBV28|-
TGTGCCAGCAGGATACAGGGATCTGGCAATCAGCCCCAGCATTTT
CASRIQGSGNQPQHF
>TRBJ1-1|-|TRBV2|TRBD1
TGTGCCAGTGACAGGGGTTTGAACACTGAAGCTTTCTTT
CASDRGLNTEAFF
>TRBJ1-1|-|TRBV19|-
TGTGCCAGCTCACAGGATCTGAACACTGAAGCTTTCTTT
CASSQDLNTEAFF
>TRBJ1-1|-|TRBV18|TRBD1
TGTGCCAGCTCACTCTTCGGGACAGGGATGGACACTGAAGCTTTCTTT
CASSLFGTGMDTEAFF
>TRBJ2-7|once|TRBV4-1|TRBD1
TGCGCCAGCAGCCCCGGTATCCTAAGGGGACAGGCAGAGCAGTACTTC
CASSPGILRGQAEQYF
>TRBJ2-1|-|TRBV6-5|TRBD2
TGTGCCAGCAGTTCGAGCGGGGGGCGCTTGGATGAGCAGTTCTTC
CASSSSGGRLDEQFF
>TRBJ2-7|once|TRBV19|TRBD1
TGTGCCAGTACTTGGGTGACAGGGGGATCCTACGAGCAGTACTTC
CASTWVTGGSYEQYF
>TRBJ2-7|-|TRBV19|TRBD2
TGTGCCAGTAGTATTGGAGCGGGGCGCCTTAACTCCTACGAGCAGTACTTC
CASSIGAGRLNSYEQYF
>TRBJ1-5|few|TRBV19|TRBD1
TGTGCCAGTAGTTCCCGGAGGGGGACAGGGGGCAATCAGCCCCAGCATTTT
CASSSRRGTGGNQPQHF
>TRBJ1-1|few|TRBV20-1|-
TGCAGTGCTACTCAGGGGTGGAAAGCTTTCTTT
CSATQGWKAFF
>TRBJ2-3|-|TRBV4-2|-
TGTGCCAGCAGCCAAGATAAGCGGCCCGATACGCAGTATTTT
CASSQDKRPDTQYF
>TRBJ1-6|-|TRBV14|TRBD1
TGTGCCAGCAGCTCCGGGACAGGGGGCATATCACCCCTCCACTTT
CASSSGTGGISPLHF
>TRBJ2-5|few|TRBV5-6|TRBD2
TGTGCCAGCAGCGGATCTAGCGGGGGGTTCTCCGCGGAGACCCAGTACTTC
CASSGSSGGFSAETQYF
>TRBJ1-4|-|TRBV27|TRBD1
TGTGCCAGCAGTCCCAGACAGGGTTGGAATGAAAAACTGTTTTTT
CASSPRQGWNEKLFF
>TRBJ2-5|-|TRBV19|-
TGTGCCACCTCGGCGGGGGAGACCCAGTACTTC
CATSAGETQYF
>TRBJ2-2|once|TRBV5-1|-
TGCGCCAGCAGCCCCTCGAACACCGGGGAGCTGTTTTTT
CASSPSNTGELFF
>TRBJ1-4|-|TRBV9|-
TGTGCCAGCAGCGGGGGAGGGCAGGGTGGTGAAAAACTGTTTTTT
CASSGGGQGGEKLFF
>TRBJ1-5|once|TRBV19|-
TGTGCCAGTATGAAGGGCTACAGGGGCAATCAGCCCCAGCATTTT
CASMKGYRGNQPQHF
>TRBJ1-5|-|TRBV2|-
TGTGCCAGCAGTGAAGTTTTCGGGGGAAGTCAGCCCCAGCATTTT
CASSEVFGGSQPQHF
>TRBJ2-7|-|TRBV5-5|-
TGTGCCAGCAGCTTGATAGGGAGCGAGCAGTACTTC
CASSLIGSEQYF
>TRBJ1-2|-|TRBV5-4|TRBD1
TGTGCCAGCAGCCGAGACAGGGGCTATGGCTACACCTTC
CASSRDRGYGYTF
>TRBJ1-2|few|TRBV19|-
TGTGCCAGTAGACTCGACAGGAGCTACACCTTC
CASRLDRSYTF
>TRBJ1-1|-|TRBV6-5|TRBD1
TGTGCCAGCCCAGCACAGGGGGCAGGAAACACTGAAGCTTTCTTT
CASPAQGAGNTEAFF
>TRBJ1-6|-|TRBV30|TRBD1
TGTGCCTGGAGGCCGGAGACAGGGGTGACCTATAATTCACCCCTCCACTTT
CAWRPETGVTYNSPLHF
>TRBJ2-7|-|TRBV19|TRBD1
TGTGCCAGTAGTTCCCCTTTCTTGGACAGGGCAAGTGGAGAGCAGTACTTC
CASSSPFLDRASGEQYF
>TRBJ2-5|-|TRBV30|-
TGTGCCTGGGAGGGGGAGGGGAGAGAGACCCAGTACTTC
CAWEGEGRETQYF
>TRBJ1-2|-|TRBV19|TRBD1
TGTGCCAGTAGTATGTCCCTCTGGACAGGGGGTCCCACTAACTATGGCTACACCTTC
CASSMSLWTGGPTNYGYTF
>TRBJ2-3|-|TRBV2|-
TGTGCCAGCAGTGCCCCCTTACGAGCAGATACGCAGTATTTT
CASSAPLRADTQYF
>TRBJ1-2|-|TRBV3-1/TRBV3-2|TRBD1
TGTGCCAGCAGCCCCCTCACAGGGGATGGAAGGGGCTACACCTTC
CASSPLTGDGRGYTF
>TRBJ2-7|-|TRBV18|TRBD2
TGTGCCAGCTCACCGAATCTCGGGGGGGATGAAGAGCAGTACTTC
CASSPNLGGDEEQYF
>TRBJ1-3|once|TRBV4-1|-
TGCGCCAGCAGCGAAGGGGCAGCCTCTGGAAACACCATATATTTT
CASSEGAASGNTIYF
>TRBJ2-1|once|TRBV4-2|TRBD1
TGTGCCAGCAGCCAGTTGGGACAGACCTACAATGAGCAGTTCTTC
CASSQLGQTYNEQFF
>TRBJ2-7|once|TRBV27|-
TGTGCCAGCAGTTCAATCGAGGGCAGCGAGCAGTACTTC
CASSSIEGSEQYF
>TRBJ2-2|-|TRBV30|TRBD1
TGTGCCTGGACTTATCCGGGACAGGATACCGGGGAGCTGTTTTTT
CAWTYPGQDTGELFF
>TRBJ1-2|-|TRBV18|-
TGTGCCAGCTCACTAGGGGGCTATGGCTACACCTTC
CASSLGGYGYTF
>TRBJ1-2|-|TRBV12-3/TRBV12-4|-
TGTGCCAGCAGTTTTTCCTCGGGATATGGCTACACCTTC
CASSFSSGYGYTF
>TRBJ2-5|once|TRBV7-2|-
TGTGCCAGCAGCCCCGTTACTAGGGGGGAGACCCAGTACTTC
CASSPVTRGETQYF